These T cell receptor beta chains were read from a single sample in a study of T cell repertoires in cytomegalovirus infection. TCRdb called the reads again in MiXCR, with one record for every CDR3 protein. The sample shows hundreds of thousands of distinct CDR3 sequences, around a third of them seen only once. No antigen has been identified for these receptors. Sequenced material: cultured PBMCs, taken from culture after CMV antigen stimulation. These receptors were obtained from a human donor in good health (CMV status not recorded). Some clones in this sample may be carry-over from other donors' samples. Each CDR3 is given with its conserved first and last residue. The D gene is left open where the match is weak. Some rows have no size entry. The others give once, few or many, or a class for an expanded clone.

>once|TRBD1|TRBJ1-5|TRBV6-7
CASSYSEYRGLGNQPQHF
TGTGCCAGCAGTTACTCGGAGTACAGGGGGCTGGGCAATCAGCCCCAGCATTTT
>many|.|TRBJ2-7|TRBV7-2
CASSRTRSVGPYEQYF
TGTGCCAGCAGCCGCACGCGTAGCGTAGGACCCTACGAGCAGTACTTC
>few|.|TRBJ2-1|TRBV9
CASSVESLSYNEQFF
TGTGCCAGCAGCGTAGAAAGTCTCTCCTACAATGAGCAGTTCTTC
>.|.|TRBJ1-5|TRBV19
CASNIQNSNQPQHF
TGTGCCAGTAATATCCAGAATAGCAATCAGCCCCAGCATTTT
>.|.|TRBJ2-5|TRBV5-1
CASSPLGRVSQETQYF
TGCGCCAGCAGCCCCCTCGGCAGGGTGTCCCAAGAGACCCAGTACTTC
>.|.|TRBJ1-5|TRBV20-1
CSARESRESHGKNQPQHF
TGCAGTGCTAGAGAGTCACGGGAATCCCACGGTAAGAATCAGCCCCAGCATTTT
>many|.|TRBJ1-3|TRBV7-2
CASSRDSGNTIYF
TGTGCCAGCAGCCGAGACTCTGGAAACACCATATATTTT
>.|TRBD2|TRBJ2-2|TRBV5-4
CASSNTGTSAGELFF
TGTGCCAGCAGTAACACCGGGACTAGCGCCGGGGAGCTGTTTTTT
>many|.|TRBJ2-7|TRBV7-9
CASSFGAKASYEQYF
TGTGCCAGCAGCTTCGGGGCCAAGGCGTCCTACGAGCAGTACTTC
>.|TRBD2|TRBJ2-6|TRBV20-1
CSARASGRAYGANVLTF
TGCAGTGCTAGAGCCAGCGGGAGGGCCTACGGGGCCAACGTCCTGACTTTC
>many|TRBD2|TRBJ2-1|TRBV7-2
CASSLEGASGINEQFF
TGTGCCAGCAGCTTAGAAGGGGCTAGCGGGATCAATGAGCAGTTCTTC
>.|TRBD1|TRBJ2-2|TRBV9
CASSKGTGGLGDTGELFF
TGTGCCAGCAGCAAAGGGACAGGCGGCTTAGGGGACACCGGGGAGCTGTTTTTT